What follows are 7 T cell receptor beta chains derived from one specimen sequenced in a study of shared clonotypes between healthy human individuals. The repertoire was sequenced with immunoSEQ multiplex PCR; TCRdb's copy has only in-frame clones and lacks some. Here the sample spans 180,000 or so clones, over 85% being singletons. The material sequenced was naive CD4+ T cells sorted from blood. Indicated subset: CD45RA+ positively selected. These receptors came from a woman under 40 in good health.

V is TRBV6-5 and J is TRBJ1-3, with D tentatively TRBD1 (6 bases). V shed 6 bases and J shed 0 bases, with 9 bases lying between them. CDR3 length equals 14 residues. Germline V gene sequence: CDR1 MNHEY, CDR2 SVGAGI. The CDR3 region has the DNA TGTGCCAGCAGACAACAGGGCTCTGGAAACACCATATATTTT. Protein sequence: CASRQQGSGNTIYF.

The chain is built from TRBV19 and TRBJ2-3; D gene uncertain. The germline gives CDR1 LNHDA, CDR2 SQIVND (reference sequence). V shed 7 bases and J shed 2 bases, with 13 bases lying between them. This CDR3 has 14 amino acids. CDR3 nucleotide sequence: TGTGCCAGTACCACTTCTGGGAACACAGATACGCAGTATTTT. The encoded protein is CASTTSGNTDTQYF.

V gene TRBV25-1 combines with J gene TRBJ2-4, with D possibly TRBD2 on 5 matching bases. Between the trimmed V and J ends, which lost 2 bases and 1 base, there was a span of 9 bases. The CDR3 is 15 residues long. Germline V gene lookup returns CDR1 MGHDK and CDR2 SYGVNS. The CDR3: CASSEEGAAKNIQYF. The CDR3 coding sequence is TGTGCCAGCAGTGAAGAGGGAGCGGCCAAAAACATTCAGTACTTC.

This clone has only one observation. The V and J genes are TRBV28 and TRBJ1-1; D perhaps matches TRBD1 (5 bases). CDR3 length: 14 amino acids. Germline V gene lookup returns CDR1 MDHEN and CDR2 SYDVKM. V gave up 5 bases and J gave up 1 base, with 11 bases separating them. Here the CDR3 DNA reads TGTGCCAGCAGTGGGGGGGAGGAGAACACTGAAGCTTTCTTT. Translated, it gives CASSGGEENTEAFF.

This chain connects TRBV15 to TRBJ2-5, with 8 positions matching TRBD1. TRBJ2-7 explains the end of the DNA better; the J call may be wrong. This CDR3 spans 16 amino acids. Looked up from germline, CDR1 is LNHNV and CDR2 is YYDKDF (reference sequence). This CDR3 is CATSSGTGQGLYEQYF. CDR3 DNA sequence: TGTGCCACCAGCAGCGGGACTGGACAGGGCCTCTACGAGCAGTACTTC.

As DNA, the CDR3 is TGTGCCTGGAGTCCTCCGGGACACCTCTCCTACGAGCAGTACTTC. Translation: CAWSPPGHLSYEQYF. The gene calls are TRBV30 and TRBJ2-7; TRBD1 might be the D (6 bases). Germline loops: CDR1 GTSNPN, CDR2 SVGIG (reference sequence). The CDR3 runs to 15 residues. The germline V and J ends were trimmed by 2 bases and 0 bases, with 14 bases remaining between them.

This chain's CDR3 is CSASIRETQYF. CDR3 DNA: TGCAGTGCTAGCATCCGGGAGACCCAGTACTTC. This rearrangement joins TRBV20-1 to TRBJ2-5; no definite D call. Germline V gene sequence: CDR1 DFQATT, CDR2 SNEGSKA (reference sequence). This CDR3 has 11 residues. V was trimmed by 3 bases and J by 5 bases, leaving 7 bases between them.